These 23 T cell receptor beta chains were sequenced from one sample in a study of blood T cell repertoires in COVID-19 (dated by TCRdb to 2020 to 2021). Library preparation used the immunoSEQ multiplex PCR assay. TCRdb stores this immuneACCESS table with in-frame sequences only. Part of the clones is absent; in the studies checked, under half of the shortfall reflects unresolved V genes, and no reason is known for the rest. The sample contains roughly 200,000 clones, roughly 82% of them found a single time. Of the sample, roughly 13% falls within the top ten clones. Sequenced: peripheral blood. The receptors come from a human donor in a cohort sampled during active COVID-19.

J is TRBJ2-7 and V is TRBV18, with no clear D. V lost 0 bases and J 3 bases, leaving 12 bases between the germline ends. The CDR3 length is 15 residues. Germline values: CDR1 KGHSH, CDR2 LQKENI. The CDR3 DNA follows: TGTGCCAGCTCACCACCTGTAACCTATAACTACGAGCAGTACTTC. Translated: CASSPPVTYNYEQYF.

The J gene is TRBJ2-5, the V gene TRBV7-9; TRBD1 agrees at 9 bases. The V gene's germline CDR1 is SEHNR and CDR2 FQNEAQ (reference sequence). The CDR3 runs 17 residues. J was trimmed by 0 bases and V by 2 bases; bases with no gene match: 7. CDR3 in amino acids: CASSLSRDRDHQETQYF. The CDR3, as DNA: TGTGCCAGCAGCTTAAGCCGGGACAGGGACCACCAAGAGACCCAGTACTTC.

This clone was observed once. J is TRBJ2-5 and V is TRBV5-1; D remains ambiguous. The germline gives CDR1 SGHRS, CDR2 YFSETQ. The CDR3 spans 11 residues. V was shortened by 5 bases and J by 1 base, with 3 bases between the two germline ends. CDR3 sequence (DNA): TGCGCCAGCAGTCGCCAAGAGACCCAGTACTTC. Its protein product is CASSRQETQYF.

The J gene is TRBJ2-2, the V gene TRBV18, with 9 nucleotides matching TRBD1. V lost 4 bases, J lost 5 bases, and 5 bases stayed unmatched. Germline loops: CDR1 KGHSH, CDR2 LQKENI. The CDR3 is made up of 15 amino acids. CDR3 in amino acids: CASSQDRGSTGELFF. The DNA for the CDR3 is TGTGCCAGCTCACAAGACAGGGGGAGTACCGGGGAGCTGTTTTTT.

The CDR3 sequence is CASSRDRGVSEAFF. The CDR3 bases are TGTGCCAGTAGCCGGGACCGGGGGGTGTCTGAAGCTTTCTTT. The rearrangement links TRBV19 to TRBJ1-1; weak D call: TRBD1 (5 bases). This CDR3 region has 14 residues. The V and J ends lost 6 bases and 6 bases respectively, with 17 bases between them. The germline V gene encodes CDR1 LNHDA and CDR2 SQIVND (reference sequence).

The chain is built from TRBV24-1 and TRBJ2-1, with a weak D call TRBD2 (5 bases). Trimming took 7 bases from V and 6 from J, leaving 12 bases between them. The germline gives CDR1 KGHDR, CDR2 SFDVKD. CDR3 size: 13 residues. The CDR3 is CATSRSGINEQFF. The CDR3 nucleotides are TGTGCCACCAGCCGGTCCGGGATCAATGAGCAGTTCTTC.

V gene TRBV27 combines with J gene TRBJ2-5; no reliable D call. The CDR3 is 14 amino acids. Germline values: CDR1 MNHEY, CDR2 SMNVEV (reference sequence). V lost 5 bases to trimming and J lost 2 bases, with 12 bases between them. The CDR3 protein is CASSIFGRQETQYF. The DNA of the CDR3 is TGTGCCAGCAGTATCTTCGGCAGGCAAGAGACCCAGTACTTC.

The chain uses TRBV4-1 and TRBJ2-1; 13 bases match TRBD2. This CDR3 has 17 amino acids. Germline trimming cut 6 bases from V and 3 bases from J; bases unmatched to any gene: 8. Germline V lookup: CDR1 MGHRA, CDR2 YSYEKL. The CDR3 is CASRNGLAGVIYNEQFF. DNA for the CDR3: TGCGCCAGCAGAAACGGACTAGCGGGAGTTATCTACAATGAGCAGTTCTTC.

The V call is TRBV23-1, the J call TRBJ2-2, with TRBD1 matching 11 bases. TRBV23-1 is flagged as an ORF with uncertain function. V shed 2 bases and J 5 bases; nucleotides not matched to a gene: 4. The CDR3 contains 16 residues. The CDR3 DNA sequence: TGCGCCAGCAGTCAACCGGACAGGGGGCATACCGGGGAGCTGTTTTTT. Its translation: CASSQPDRGHTGELFF.

The chain employs TRBV28 and TRBJ1-5; D not certain. This CDR3 is built from 15 residues. Looked up from germline, CDR1 is MDHEN and CDR2 is SYDVKM. Trimming pared 4 bases from V and 1 base from J, leaving 11 bases between. CDR3 nucleotide sequence: TGTGCCAGCAGTTATTGGCAAACGAGCAATCAGCCCCAGCATTTT. Amino acids: CASSYWQTSNQPQHF.

The J gene is TRBJ1-5, the V gene TRBV6-5, with D possibly TRBD1 on 5 matching bases. CDR3 size: 15 residues. Germline V gene lookup returns CDR1 MNHEY and CDR2 SVGAGI. Trimming left V 6 bases short and J 3 bases short, with 15 bases between. CDR3 nucleotide sequence: TGTGCCAGCAGGATCAGGGCAAGGGTCAATCAGCCCCAGCATTTT. Its protein product is CASRIRARVNQPQHF.

The J gene is TRBJ2-1, the V gene TRBV5-1, with 8 bases matching TRBD2. Germline V gene data show CDR1 as SGHRS and CDR2 as YFSETQ. CDR3 length: 17 residues. Trimming removed 0 bases from V and 0 bases from J; junction bases left unmatched: 5. The CDR3: CASSLDSGINSYNEQFF. CDR3 in DNA: TGCGCCAGCAGCTTGGATAGCGGGATCAACTCCTACAATGAGCAGTTCTTC.

This chain connects TRBV28 to TRBJ2-2; no clear D. Deletions cut 4 bases from V and 3 bases from J, with 6 bases between. The germline V gene encodes CDR1 MDHEN and CDR2 SYDVKM. This CDR3 contains 13 residues. CDR3 sequence (DNA): TGTGCCAGCAGTTCACATTACACCGGGGAGCTGTTTTTT. Residues: CASSSHYTGELFF.

CDR3 sequence: CASDALGDRNQHSYGYTF. DNA of the CDR3: TGTGCCAGCGATGCCCTCGGGGACAGAAACCAACATAGCTATGGCTACACCTTC. The V and J genes are TRBV28 and TRBJ1-2, with TRBD1 identical over 7 bases. This CDR3 contains 18 residues. Trimming took 8 bases from V and 4 from J; bases not matched to a gene: 22. Germline V gives CDR1 MDHEN, CDR2 SYDVKM.

This chain joins TRBV28 and TRBJ2-2; TRBD1 aligns across 10 bases. Per the germline V gene, CDR1 is MDHEN and CDR2 is SYDVKM. CDR3 length equals 15 residues. V lost 6 bases, J lost 6 bases, and 7 bases stayed unmatched. DNA for the CDR3: TGTGCCAGCAGCCCTACCGGGACAGGGGCCGGGGAGCTGTTTTTT. This encodes CASSPTGTGAGELFF.

The chain employs TRBV14 and TRBJ2-7; D might be TRBD2 (5 bases). There are 13 residues in the CDR3. Looked up from germline, CDR1 is SGHDN and CDR2 is FVKESK. The V end was cut by 4 bases, the J end by 3 bases, with 10 bases between. CDR3 loop: CASSRGYLYEQYF. In DNA, the CDR3 is TGTGCCAGCAGCCGAGGGTACCTCTACGAGCAGTACTTC.

J is TRBJ1-2 and V is TRBV6-6; 7 bases line up with TRBD1. The CDR3 is made up of 14 amino acids. Germline CDR1 and CDR2: MNHNY and SVGAGI (reference sequence). The ends lost 5 bases at V and 8 bases at J; junction bases unmatched: 11. The DNA of the CDR3 is TGTGCCAGCAGTCACCCGACAGGGTTGATAGGCTACACCTTC. It is translated as CASSHPTGLIGYTF.

The chain joins TRBV27 to TRBJ1-2; D perhaps matches TRBD1 (6 bases). The CDR3 is 15 amino acids. The V end was cut by 6 bases, the J end by 5 bases, with 19 bases between. Germline values: CDR1 MNHEY, CDR2 SMNVEV (reference sequence). The CDR3 coding sequence is TGTGCCAGCAGCCTATCCCCAGGGGTAGGATATGGCTACACCTTC. It yields the protein CASSLSPGVGYGYTF.

The chain recombines TRBV19 with TRBJ1-6; D gene ambiguous. Germline CDR1 and CDR2: LNHDA and SQIVND (reference sequence). Trimming stripped 0 bases from V and 10 bases from J, with 10 bases between. This CDR3 is 14 amino acids long. CDR3 coding DNA: TGTGCCAGTAGTATAGATCGCCGGGAATCACCCCTCCACTTT. Translated, it gives CASSIDRRESPLHF.

The chain carries TRBV5-1 and TRBJ2-6; D gene unclear. The V and J ends lost 0 bases and 0 bases respectively, with 7 bases between them. The CDR3 loop spans 16 amino acids. The germline CDR1 and CDR2 sequences are SGHRS and YFSETQ. This CDR3 reads CASSLELISGANVLTF. The CDR3 nucleotides read TGCGCCAGCAGCTTGGAGCTGATCTCTGGGGCCAACGTCCTGACTTTC.

The V call is TRBV7-9, the J call TRBJ2-1; D is unresolved. The CDR3 spans 17 residues. V gave up 1 base and J gave up 4 bases, with 17 bases separating them. Germline loops: CDR1 SEHNR, CDR2 FQNEAQ (reference sequence). CDR3 loop: CASSLGWLAQSYNEQFF. The CDR3 coding sequence is TGTGCCAGCAGCTTAGGTTGGTTGGCACAGTCATACAATGAGCAGTTCTTC.

CDR3 protein: CASSQDPSVSRETQYF. CDR3 in DNA: TGTGCCAGCAGCCAAGATCCCTCGGTCTCCAGGGAGACCCAGTACTTC. The genes are TRBV14 and TRBJ2-5; D ambiguous. Germline-derived CDR1 and CDR2 are SGHDN and FVKESK. Trimming removed 0 bases at V and 5 bases at J, with 16 bases between. CDR3 size: 16 residues.

The chain employs TRBV24-1 and TRBJ2-7; 8 positions agree with TRBD2. CDR3 length equals 13 residues. CDR1 KGHDR and CDR2 SFDVKD come from the germline V gene. V shed 6 bases, J shed 6 bases, and the junction held 6 bases outside the gene matches. This CDR3 is CATSTGGLREQYF. The CDR3, as DNA: TGTGCCACCAGTACGGGAGGGCTCCGCGAGCAGTACTTC.